The source of this TCR beta chain is a study of human T cells and chemical hapten exposure. Study observations and caveats: Donors' alopecia may make their immune response differ from healthy people's. Versus controls, expanded TCRs had significantly more large CDR3 similarity clusters.

Via MiXCR, TCRdb re-called the RACE reads, giving one row per CDR3 protein. In the table there are 150,000 to 200,000 distinct CDR3 sequences, just under 30% of which are singletons. As regards this clonotype: Its specificity is not known.

Specified time point: pre-sensitization, week 0. Treatment indicated: therapeutic diphenylcyclopropenone sensitization with weekly scalp DPC. CDR3 length equals 16 residues. Germline trimming cut 3 bases from V and 2 bases from J; bases unmatched to any gene: 3. Germline V lookup: CDR1 SGHRS, CDR2 YFSETQ. The source of this sequence is a woman in her thirties with alopecia areata. Some clones in this sample may be carry-over from other donors' samples. This specimen consisted of whole blood, obtained in connection with sensitization to the hapten diphenylcyclopropenone (DPC). V and J are TRBV5-1 and TRBJ2-3; 13 nucleotides agree with TRBD2. For the CDR3, the DNA is TGCGCCAGCAGCTGGGGACTAGCGGGGATCACAGATACGCAGTATTTT. Translating it yields CASSWGLAGITDTQYF.